This T cell receptor (beta chain) came from a study of T cells in Graves' hyperthyroidism and ophthalmopathy. This clonotype was picked up a small number of times. Ophthalmopathy patients had moderate-to-severe active disease, CAS ≥3, NOSPECS ≥4, and disease duration under 3 months. Every diagnosis used clinical symptoms, serum thyroxine and TRAb, thyroid ultrasound and orbital computed tomography. Fresh peripheral blood, 10 ml, was the source of the PBMCs. Germline V CDR1 and CDR2: SEHNR, FQNEAQ (reference sequence). Between the trimmed V and J ends, which lost 1 base and 6 bases, there was a span of 9 bases. The CDR3 totals 13 residues. RNA transcripts yielded amplified TCR beta CDR3 regions. HTBI primers drove first-round RT-PCR of the TCR CDR3. TCRdb re-called the multiplex PCR reads through MiXCR, storing one row per CDR3 protein. The table includes about 480,000 distinct CDR3 sequences, approximately 22% detected once.

Sequencing used blood. The sequence came from a woman in her 70s with Graves' ophthalmopathy. The V gene is TRBV7-9, the J gene TRBJ1-1; TRBD1 is a possible D gene (5 bases). DNA of the CDR3: TGTGCCAGCAGCTTAGTCAGGGCCCCTGAAGCTTTCTTT. It encodes CASSLVRAPEAFF.